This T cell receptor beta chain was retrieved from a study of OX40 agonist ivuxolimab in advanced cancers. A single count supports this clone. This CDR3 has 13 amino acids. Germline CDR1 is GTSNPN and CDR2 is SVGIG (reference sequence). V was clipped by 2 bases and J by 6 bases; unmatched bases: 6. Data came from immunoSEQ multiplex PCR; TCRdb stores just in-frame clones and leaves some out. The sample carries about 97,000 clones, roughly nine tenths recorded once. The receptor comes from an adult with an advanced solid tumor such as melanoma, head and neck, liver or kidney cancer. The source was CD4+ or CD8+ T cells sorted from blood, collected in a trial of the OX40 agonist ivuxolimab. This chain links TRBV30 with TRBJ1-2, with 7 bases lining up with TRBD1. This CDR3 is CAWSTGTDNGYTF. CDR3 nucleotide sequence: TGTGCCTGGAGTACGGGGACAGACAATGGCTACACCTTC.